This is a list of T cell receptor beta chains from one sample in a study of metastatic and nonmetastatic thyroid tumors. TCRdb re-clonotyped the PCR reads through MiXCR. The data contain about 20,000 clones, 15% to 17% of them seen just once; the ten biggest clones take up approximately 18%. Input material: blood. All receptors come from a female donor with papillary thyroid cancer or a benign thyroid nodule (not recorded which). Some clones in this sample may be carry-over from other donors' samples. Each CDR3 is given with its conserved first and last residue. Fields, in order: D gene, clone size, J gene, V gene, CDR3 protein, CDR3 DNA. A D gene is named only where the DNA matches it firmly. The size field is filled for only some rows; it gives once, few, many or a size class.

-,few,TRBJ2-3,TRBV4-1,CASSQEGNAFTDTQYF,TGCGCCAGCAGCCAAGAGGGGAACGCTTTCACAGATACGCAGTATTTT
TRBD1,many,TRBJ2-1,TRBV20-1,CSARGRDRGFDEQFF,TGCAGTGCTAGAGGCCGAGACAGGGGGTTTGATGAGCAGTTCTTC
-,many,TRBJ1-6,TRBV7-3,CASSALGTLNSPLHF,TGTGCCAGCAGCGCCCTCGGGACACTTAATTCACCCCTCCACTTT
TRBD1,many,TRBJ2-3,TRBV7-9,CASSTGQGIGADTQYF,TGTGCCAGCAGCACGGGACAGGGGATTGGTGCAGATACGCAGTATTTT
-,few,TRBJ2-5,TRBV28,CASSRPTGGGETQYF,TGTGCCAGCAGCCGACCGACCGGAGGAGGAGAGACCCAGTACTTC
-,few,TRBJ1-2,TRBV6-1,CASRFRGSNYGYTF,TGTGCCAGCAGATTCAGGGGTTCTAACTATGGCTACACCTTC
-,many,TRBJ1-4,TRBV6-5,CASSYSGSGSEKLFF,TGTGCCAGCAGTTACTCCGGCAGTGGGAGTGAAAAACTGTTTTTT
-,many,TRBJ2-2,TRBV14,CASSPFGWGQNTGELFF,TGTGCCAGCAGCCCCTTCGGTTGGGGGCAGAACACCGGGGAGCTGTTTTTT
-,medium-sized,TRBJ2-7,TRBV28,CASSQDSYEQYF,TGTGCCAGCAGCCAGGACTCCTACGAGCAGTACTTC
-,medium-sized,TRBJ2-2,TRBV6-4,CASSDRGSPGELFF,TGTGCCAGCAGTGACAGGGGAAGCCCCGGGGAGCTGTTTTTT
TRBD2,-,TRBJ2-2,TRBV7-2,CASSLWRGTSGRAAPGELFF,TGTGCCAGCAGCTTATGGCGCGGGACTAGCGGGAGGGCAGCGCCCGGGGAGCTGTTTTTT
-,once,TRBJ1-5,TRBV20-1,CSATDGNQPQHF,TGCAGTGCTACAGATGGCAATCAGCCCCAGCATTTT
-,-,TRBJ1-2,TRBV6-1,CASSGEWLYGYTF,TGTGCCAGCAGCGGGGAATGGCTCTATGGCTACACCTTC
-,-,TRBJ1-2,TRBV4-3,CASSQTAPGAGGYTF,TGCGCCAGCAGCCAAACCGCTCCGGGGGCGGGAGGCTACACCTTC
TRBD2,few,TRBJ2-3,TRBV27,CAGINRGGWSTDTQYF,TGTGCCGGCATTAACCGCGGGGGGTGGAGCACAGATACGCAGTATTTT
-,few,TRBJ2-3,TRBV6-2/TRBV6-3,CASSYKGLTSTDTQYF,TGTGCCAGCAGTTATAAGGGACTTACCAGCACAGATACGCAGTATTTT
TRBD1,few,TRBJ1-2,TRBV6-2/TRBV6-3,CASSDRGQGAKLGYGYTF,TGTGCCAGCAGTGATCGAGGACAGGGGGCTAAACTCGGCTATGGCTACACCTTC
-,-,TRBJ2-7,TRBV20-1,CSARLPRANEQYF,TGCAGTGCTAGACTTCCACGAGCCAACGAGCAGTACTTC
-,few,TRBJ1-5,TRBV19,CASMGQGNQPQHF,TGTGCCAGTATGGGGCAGGGAAATCAGCCCCAGCATTTT
-,-,TRBJ2-2,TRBV6-2/TRBV6-3,CASSYGETGELFF,TGTGCCAGCAGTTACGGAGAAACCGGGGAGCTGTTTTTT
-,many,TRBJ1-3,TRBV4-3,CASSQDLGTGSGNTIYF,TGCGCCAGCAGCCAAGATCTGGGTACAGGGTCCGGAAACACCATATATTTT
-,many,TRBJ2-2,TRBV20-1,CSARETEMNTGELFF,TGCAGTGCTAGAGAGACAGAGATGAACACCGGGGAGCTGTTTTTT
TRBD2,many,TRBJ2-3,TRBV20-1,CSAQGPSGRGGTDTQYF,TGCAGTGCGCAGGGTCCTAGCGGGAGGGGAGGCACAGATACGCAGTATTTT
-,few,TRBJ1-2,TRBV28,CASSLGGGYGYTF,TGTGCCAGCAGTCTAGGGGGGGGCTATGGCTACACCTTC
TRBD1,medium-sized,TRBJ1-3,TRBV15,CATSRGGQAKRNTIYF,TGTGCCACCAGCAGAGGGGGACAGGCGAAACGAAACACCATATATTTT
TRBD1,medium-sized,TRBJ1-5,TRBV19,CASSIDRTGHQPQHF,TGTGCCAGTAGTATAGATAGGACAGGGCATCAGCCCCAGCATTTT
TRBD1,many,TRBJ2-6,TRBV7-9,CASSLQGAGANVLTF,TGTGCCAGCAGCTTACAGGGGGCTGGGGCCAACGTCCTGACTTTC
-,many,TRBJ2-1,TRBV6-5,CASSYPDSYYEQFF,TGTGCCAGCAGTTACCCAGACAGTTACTATGAGCAGTTCTTC
-,medium-sized,TRBJ2-7,TRBV6-2/TRBV6-3,CASSLTISGMDEQYF,TGTGCCAGCAGTTTGACTATTAGCGGAATGGACGAGCAGTACTTC
-,many,TRBJ2-3,TRBV7-3,CASSLSGTDTQYF,TGTGCCAGCAGCTTATCGGGCACAGATACGCAGTATTTT
-,many,TRBJ2-1,TRBV20-1,CSARVSGAASYNEQFF,TGCAGTGCTAGAGTCTCGGGAGCCGCCTCCTACAATGAGCAGTTCTTC
TRBD1,many,TRBJ1-3,TRBV4-1,CASRQTGDTGNTIYF,TGCGCCAGCAGGCAAACAGGGGACACTGGAAACACCATATATTTT
-,many,TRBJ2-3,TRBV24-1,CATERASTDTQYF,TGTGCCACCGAGCGGGCCTCAACAGATACGCAGTATTTT
-,medium-sized,TRBJ1-3,TRBV6-1,CASKRGNTIYF,TGTGCCAGCAAGCGGGGAAACACCATATATTTT
-,many,TRBJ2-5,TRBV12-3/TRBV12-4,CASSLDPGAGETQYF,TGTGCCAGCAGTTTAGACCCGGGCGCAGGAGAGACCCAGTACTTC
TRBD2,many,TRBJ2-3,TRBV7-3,CASSPGTSGGITDTQYF,TGTGCCAGCAGCCCCGGGACTAGCGGGGGTATCACAGATACGCAGTATTTT
-,many,TRBJ2-1,TRBV27,CASSLYNEQFF,TGTGCCAGCAGTCTTTACAATGAGCAGTTCTTC
-,-,TRBJ2-7,TRBV20-1,CSATRYSTYEQYF,TGCAGTGCTACCCGGTACTCAACCTACGAGCAGTACTTC
-,many,TRBJ2-1,TRBV10-3,CAISEFGQSSYNEQFF,TGTGCCATCAGTGAGTTCGGCCAGAGCTCCTACAATGAGCAGTTCTTC
-,few,TRBJ2-3,TRBV6-1,CASKTGGGGTDTQYF,TGTGCCAGCAAGACGGGGGGCGGGGGCACAGATACGCAGTATTTT
-,many,TRBJ1-6,TRBV18,CASSPGSGDSPLHF,TGTGCCAGCTCACCAGGATCGGGGGACTCACCCCTCCACTTT
TRBD1,many,TRBJ1-4,TRBV5-1,CASSWGLRQGAEKLFF,TGCGCCAGCAGCTGGGGCCTCCGACAGGGGGCTGAAAAACTGTTTTTT
-,-,TRBJ2-7,TRBV30,CAWIDTPYEQYF,TGTGCCTGGATCGACACCCCCTACGAGCAGTACTTC
TRBD2,many,TRBJ2-1,TRBV20-1,CSARSSREAGNEQFF,TGCAGTGCTAGAAGCTCGCGGGAGGCGGGCAATGAGCAGTTCTTC